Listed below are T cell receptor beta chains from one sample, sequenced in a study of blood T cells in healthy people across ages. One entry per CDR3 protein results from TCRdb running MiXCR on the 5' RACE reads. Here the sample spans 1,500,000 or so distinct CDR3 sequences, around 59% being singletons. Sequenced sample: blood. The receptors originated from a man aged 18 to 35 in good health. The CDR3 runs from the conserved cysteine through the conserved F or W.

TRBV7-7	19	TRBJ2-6	CASSIGSSGGASGANVLTF
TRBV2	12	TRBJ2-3	CASRRVGDTQYF
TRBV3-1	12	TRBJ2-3	CASSQRTDTQYF
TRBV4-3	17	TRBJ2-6	CASSRWTGGSGANVLTF
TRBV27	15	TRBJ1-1	CASSPGGRGSTEAFF
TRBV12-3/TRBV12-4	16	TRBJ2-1	CASSSLAARRNNELFF
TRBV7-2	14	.	CASSLAAVDHEQYF
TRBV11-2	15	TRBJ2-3	CASSYQGGYTDTQYF
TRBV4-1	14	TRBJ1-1	CASSQGLGQTEAFF
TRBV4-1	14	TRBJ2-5	CASSQVFLRETQYF
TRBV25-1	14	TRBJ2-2	CASSIWADTGELFF
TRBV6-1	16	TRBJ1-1	CASSGGGGTGGLFAFF
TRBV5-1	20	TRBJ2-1	CASSPGPFRLGTSGLNEQFF
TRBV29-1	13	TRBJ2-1	CSVLGQGNNEQFF
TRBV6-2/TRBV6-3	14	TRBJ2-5	CASSTPGGYGTQYF
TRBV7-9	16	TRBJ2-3	CASSERDSGITDTQYF
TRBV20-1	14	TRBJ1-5	CSARTGGLGQPQHF
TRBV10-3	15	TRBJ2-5	CAISTPTGSQETQYF
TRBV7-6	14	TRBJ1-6	CASSPAGERSPLHF
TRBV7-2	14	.	CASSSQVPAYEQYF
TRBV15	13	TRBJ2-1	CATSRQQGREQFF
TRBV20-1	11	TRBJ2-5	CSARDSATQYF
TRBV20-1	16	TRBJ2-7	CSARDGAAGVIYEQYF
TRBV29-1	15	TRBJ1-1	CSTRDPKRKDTEAFF
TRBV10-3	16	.	CAISEGVGRGVHEQYF
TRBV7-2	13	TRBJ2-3	CASSLATETQQYF
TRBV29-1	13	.	CSVEDLSQQTQYF
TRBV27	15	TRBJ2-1	CAGTPGTTTYNEQFF
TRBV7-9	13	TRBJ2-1	CATSGTQNNEQFF
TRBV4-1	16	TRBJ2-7	CASSQSFGLSSYEQYF
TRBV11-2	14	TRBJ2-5	CASSLWDYQETQYF
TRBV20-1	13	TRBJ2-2	CSARGALGLELFF
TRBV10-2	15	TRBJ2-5	CASSETSGTGETQYF
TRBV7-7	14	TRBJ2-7	CASSEDRASYEQYF
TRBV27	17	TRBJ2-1	CASSSSSGTDSYNEQFF
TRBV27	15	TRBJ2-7	CASSLGGAGGYEQYF
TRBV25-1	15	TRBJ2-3	CASSETGSSTDTQYF
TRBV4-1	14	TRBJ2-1	CASSQVGESNEQFF
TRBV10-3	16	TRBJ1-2	CAISESGTVTNYGYTF
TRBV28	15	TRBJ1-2	CASSPPGGWDYGYTF
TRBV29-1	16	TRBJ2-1	CSVEDVFLEGAAEQFF
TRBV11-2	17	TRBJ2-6	CASSSRGGGSGANVLTF
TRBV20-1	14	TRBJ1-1	CSAPGTGFITEAFF
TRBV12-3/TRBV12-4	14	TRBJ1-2	CASSLPQDNHGYTF
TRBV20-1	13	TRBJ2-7	CSARAENSYEQYF
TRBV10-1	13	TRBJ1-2	CASSGDSFYGYTF
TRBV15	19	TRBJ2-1	CATSRDHPTSGSAYNEQFF
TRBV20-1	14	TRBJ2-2	CSASARGHTGELFF
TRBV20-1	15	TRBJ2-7	CSYTGSALLPYEQYF
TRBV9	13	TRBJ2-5	CASSVHYQETQYF
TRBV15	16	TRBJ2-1	CATSRESTGATNEQFF
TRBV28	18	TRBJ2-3	CASSFGFEWGQSTDTQYF
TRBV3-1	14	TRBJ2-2	CASSPRSSSGELFF
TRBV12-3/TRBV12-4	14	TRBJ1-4	CASSHSATNEKLFF
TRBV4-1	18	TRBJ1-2	CASSQGRIRTATNYGYTF